A selection of T cell receptor beta chains follows, all from one sample in a study of shared clonotypes between healthy human individuals. Using immunoSEQ multiplex PCR, the repertoire was profiled, and TCRdb retains in-frame clones only, with some absent. The sample has roughly 76,000 clones, 60% to 80% seen once. Input material: memory CD8+ T cells sorted from blood. The receptors here all came from a man younger than 45 in good health. Both conserved end residues are part of each CDR3. Fields, in order: J gene, clone size, V gene, D gene, CDR3 protein, CDR3 DNA. A D gene is named only where the DNA matches it firmly. Size values are once, few and many counts, or a class for expanded clones, and some rows have none.

J: TRBJ2-3; size: -; V: TRBV28; D: TRBD2; CDR3: CASSLMAGVTTDTQYF; DNA: TGTGCCAGCAGTTTAATGGCGGGAGTAACTACAGATACGCAGTATTTT
J: TRBJ2-7; size: -; V: TRBV5-4; D: -; CDR3: CASTVGGTYEQYF; DNA: TGTGCCAGTACAGTCGGGGGTACCTACGAGCAGTACTTC
J: TRBJ2-7; size: -; V: TRBV2; D: -; CDR3: CATTLRDKNYEQYF; DNA: TGTGCCACCACCTTGAGGGACAAGAACTACGAGCAGTACTTC
J: TRBJ1-5; size: -; V: TRBV19; D: TRBD1; CDR3: CASSIGDRGYQPQHF; DNA: TGTGCCAGTAGTATTGGGGACAGGGGATATCAGCCCCAGCATTTT
J: TRBJ2-2; size: -; V: TRBV2; D: -; CDR3: CASSAMQTTGELFF; DNA: TGTGCCAGCAGTGCTATGCAGACCACCGGGGAGCTGTTTTTT
J: TRBJ2-3; size: -; V: TRBV18; D: -; CDR3: CASSPDRTQYF; DNA: TGTGCCAGCTCACCTGATCGTACGCAGTATTTT
J: TRBJ2-5; size: -; V: TRBV6-6; D: TRBD2; CDR3: CASSFPPGTMETQYF; DNA: TGTGCCAGCAGTTTTCCACCCGGGACTATGGAGACCCAGTACTTC
J: TRBJ2-5; size: -; V: TRBV6-5; D: -; CDR3: CASSYLSGTQYF; DNA: TGTGCCAGCAGTTACCTCTCAGGGACCCAGTACTTC
J: TRBJ2-1; size: -; V: TRBV7-9; D: -; CDR3: CASSLGPSSYNEQFF; DNA: TGTGCCAGCAGCTTAGGGCCGAGCTCCTACAATGAGCAGTTCTTC
J: TRBJ1-1; size: few; V: TRBV30; D: -; CDR3: CAWTGSNTEAFF; DNA: TGTGCCTGGACAGGGAGCAACACTGAAGCTTTCTTT
J: TRBJ2-3; size: -; V: TRBV4-2; D: -; CDR3: CASSQGPTDTQYF; DNA: TGTGCCAGCAGCCAAGGGCCTACCGATACGCAGTATTTT
J: TRBJ2-3; size: -; V: TRBV7-9; D: -; CDR3: CASSQEGGRMSTDTQYF; DNA: TGTGCCAGCAGCCAAGAAGGGGGACGGATGAGCACAGATACGCAGTATTTT
J: TRBJ1-1; size: -; V: TRBV5-1; D: TRBD1; CDR3: CASSSGGFTEAFF; DNA: TGCGCCAGCAGCTCAGGGGGCTTTACTGAAGCTTTCTTT
J: TRBJ2-7; size: -; V: TRBV7-8; D: -; CDR3: CASSLSRVGYEQYF; DNA: TGTGCCAGCAGCTTAAGCAGGGTTGGCTACGAGCAGTACTTC
J: TRBJ1-2; size: -; V: TRBV28; D: -; CDR3: CASSFGQKGYTF; DNA: TGTGCCAGCAGTTTCGGACAAAAGGGCTACACCTTC
J: TRBJ2-1; size: -; V: TRBV7-6; D: TRBD1; CDR3: CASSLKVSLQGAANEQFF; DNA: TGTGCCAGCAGCTTAAAGGTTTCGCTGCAGGGGGCGGCGAATGAGCAGTTCTTC
J: TRBJ2-7; size: -; V: TRBV7-2; D: -; CDR3: CASSPKGAGYFLFEQYF; DNA: TGTGCCAGCAGTCCCAAAGGGGCGGGGTATTTCTTGTTCGAGCAGTACTTC
J: TRBJ1-3; size: -; V: TRBV2; D: -; CDR3: CASSVQGTGNTIYF; DNA: TGTGCCAGCAGTGTACAGGGTACTGGAAACACCATATATTTT
J: TRBJ2-3; size: many; V: TRBV9; D: TRBD2; CDR3: CASSGGLAGTDTQYF; DNA: TGTGCCAGCAGCGGAGGACTAGCGGGAACAGATACGCAGTATTTT
J: TRBJ2-1; size: -; V: TRBV6-1; D: -; CDR3: CASTIGSAYEQFF; DNA: TGTGCCAGTACTATTGGGTCCGCCTATGAGCAGTTCTTC
J: TRBJ2-7; size: -; V: TRBV19; D: -; CDR3: CASSIGLGYEQYF; DNA: TGTGCCAGTAGTATTGGGCTAGGCTACGAGCAGTACTTC
J: TRBJ2-7; size: -; V: TRBV11-2; D: -; CDR3: CASSLGNREYEQYF; DNA: TGTGCCAGCAGCTTAGGGAACAGGGAATATGAGCAGTACTTC
J: TRBJ2-3; size: -; V: TRBV2; D: TRBD1; CDR3: CASSADRLTDTQYF; DNA: TGTGCCAGCAGTGCGGACAGGCTCACAGATACGCAGTATTTT
J: TRBJ1-2; size: -; V: TRBV28; D: -; CDR3: CANAPGGLHYGYTF; DNA: TGTGCCAACGCCCCGGGGGGGCTGCACTATGGCTACACCTTC
J: TRBJ2-7; size: -; V: TRBV27; D: -; CDR3: CASSLLGAAGYEQYF; DNA: TGTGCCAGCAGTTTATTAGGGGCGGCGGGGTACGAGCAGTACTTC
J: TRBJ2-1; size: -; V: TRBV4-3; D: -; CDR3: CASSQVSNYNEQFF; DNA: TGCGCCAGCAGCCAAGTTTCCAACTACAATGAGCAGTTCTTC
J: TRBJ2-2; size: -; V: TRBV5-4; D: -; CDR3: CASSPRGLKGPGELFF; DNA: TGTGCCAGCAGCCCTCGTGGTCTGAAGGGCCCCGGGGAGCTGTTTTTT
J: TRBJ1-2; size: few; V: TRBV9; D: -; CDR3: CASSPPATGLGGYTF; DNA: TGTGCCAGCAGCCCCCCGGCGACAGGTCTGGGCGGCTACACCTTC
J: TRBJ2-1; size: few; V: TRBV27; D: -; CDR3: CASSPRPDEQFF; DNA: TGTGCCAGCAGCCCCCGACCGGATGAGCAGTTCTTC
J: TRBJ2-7; size: few; V: TRBV6-1; D: TRBD1; CDR3: CASSEQTGGEQYF; DNA: TGTGCCAGCAGTGAACAGACAGGGGGTGAGCAGTACTTC
J: TRBJ1-2; size: few; V: TRBV11-2; D: -; CDR3: CASSLDGRRGHYGYTF; DNA: TGTGCCAGCAGCTTGGACGGACGGAGGGGACACTATGGCTACACCTTC
J: TRBJ2-2; size: -; V: TRBV5-1; D: TRBD1; CDR3: CASSLGQGAGELFF; DNA: TGCGCCAGCAGCCTCGGACAGGGGGCCGGGGAGCTGTTTTTT
J: TRBJ2-1; size: -; V: TRBV6-1; D: -; CDR3: CASSEIGFSEQFF; DNA: TGTGCCAGCAGTGAGATAGGGTTTTCTGAGCAGTTCTTC
J: TRBJ1-2; size: few; V: TRBV2; D: TRBD1; CDR3: CASSEKAAGTGVYGYTF; DNA: TGTGCCAGCAGTGAAAAAGCCGCCGGGACAGGAGTCTATGGCTACACCTTC
J: TRBJ1-3; size: -; V: TRBV4-1; D: TRBD1; CDR3: CASSQVAGGRNTIYF; DNA: TGCGCCAGCAGCCAAGTAGCAGGGGGCAGAAACACCATATATTTT
J: TRBJ2-3; size: -; V: TRBV7-9; D: TRBD2; CDR3: CASSPLGSSGYADTQYF; DNA: TGTGCCAGCAGCCCTCTTGGGTCTAGCGGCTACGCAGATACGCAGTATTTT
J: TRBJ2-1; size: many; V: TRBV4-1; D: -; CDR3: CASSQDPGDGNEQFF; DNA: TGCGCCAGCAGCCAAGATCCAGGGGACGGCAATGAGCAGTTCTTC
J: TRBJ2-1; size: -; V: TRBV7-6; D: TRBD2; CDR3: CASSRTVLAGVDEQFF; DNA: TGTGCCAGCAGCCGGACAGTACTAGCGGGAGTAGATGAGCAGTTCTTC
J: TRBJ2-3; size: many; V: TRBV4-3; D: TRBD2; CDR3: CASSQDGLAGDLSGSDTQYF; DNA: TGCGCCAGCAGCCAAGACGGACTAGCGGGAGATCTAAGCGGCTCAGATACGCAGTATTTT
J: TRBJ2-1; size: -; V: TRBV29-1; D: TRBD2; CDR3: CSVGGGLAGTYEQFF; DNA: TGCAGCGTTGGGGGGGGACTAGCGGGAACCTATGAGCAGTTCTTC
J: TRBJ1-4; size: many; V: TRBV5-1; D: -; CDR3: CASFNNEKLFF; DNA: TGCGCCAGTTTTAATAATGAAAAACTGTTTTTT
J: TRBJ2-7; size: -; V: TRBV6-1; D: -; CDR3: CASSGPPTGSAEQYF; DNA: TGTGCCAGCAGTGGGCCCCCAACAGGGTCCGCCGAGCAGTACTTC
J: TRBJ2-6; size: -; V: TRBV19; D: -; CDR3: CASSPDGSGANVLTF; DNA: TGTGCCAGTAGTCCTGACGGCTCTGGGGCCAACGTCCTGACTTTC
J: TRBJ2-2; size: few; V: TRBV19; D: -; CDR3: CASSAHLGELFF; DNA: TGTGCCAGTAGTGCTCATTTGGGAGAGCTGTTTTTT
J: TRBJ2-5; size: few; V: TRBV10-1; D: -; CDR3: CASSESPGETQYF; DNA: TGCGCCAGCAGTGAATCGCCCGGAGAGACCCAGTACTTC
J: TRBJ1-5; size: few; V: TRBV7-9; D: -; CDR3: CASSLASGDSQPQHF; DNA: TGTGCCAGCAGCTTAGCTTCAGGGGATAGTCAGCCCCAGCATTTT
J: TRBJ2-1; size: few; V: TRBV7-8; D: -; CDR3: CASSSGPSSYNEQFF; DNA: TGTGCCAGCAGCTCCGGCCCGAGCTCCTACAATGAGCAGTTCTTC